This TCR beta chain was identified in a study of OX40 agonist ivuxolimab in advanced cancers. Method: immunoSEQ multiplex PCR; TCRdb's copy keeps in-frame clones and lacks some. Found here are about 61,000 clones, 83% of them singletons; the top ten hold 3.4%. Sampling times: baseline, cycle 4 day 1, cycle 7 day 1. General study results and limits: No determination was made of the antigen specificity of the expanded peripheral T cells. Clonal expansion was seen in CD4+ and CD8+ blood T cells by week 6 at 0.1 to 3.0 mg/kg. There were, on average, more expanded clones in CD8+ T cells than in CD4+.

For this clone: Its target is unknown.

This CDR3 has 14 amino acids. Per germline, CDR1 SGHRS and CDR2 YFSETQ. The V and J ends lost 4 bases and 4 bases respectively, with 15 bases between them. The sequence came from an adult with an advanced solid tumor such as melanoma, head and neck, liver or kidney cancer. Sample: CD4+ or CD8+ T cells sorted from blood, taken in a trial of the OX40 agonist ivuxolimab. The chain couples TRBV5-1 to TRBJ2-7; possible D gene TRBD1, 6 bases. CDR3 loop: CASSQGHGIYEQYF. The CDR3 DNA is TGCGCCAGCAGCCAGGGACACGGGATTTACGAGCAGTACTTC.